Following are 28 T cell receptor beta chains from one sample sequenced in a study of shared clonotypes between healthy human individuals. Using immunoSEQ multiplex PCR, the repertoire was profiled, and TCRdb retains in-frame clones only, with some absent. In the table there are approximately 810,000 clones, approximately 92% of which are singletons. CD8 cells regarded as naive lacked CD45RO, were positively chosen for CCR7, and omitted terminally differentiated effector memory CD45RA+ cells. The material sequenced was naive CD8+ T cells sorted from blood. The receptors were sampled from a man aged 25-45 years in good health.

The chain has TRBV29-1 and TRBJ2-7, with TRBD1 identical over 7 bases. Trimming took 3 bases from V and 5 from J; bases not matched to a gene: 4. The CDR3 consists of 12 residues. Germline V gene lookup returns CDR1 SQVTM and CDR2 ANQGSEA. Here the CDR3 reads CSVDGQGDEQYF. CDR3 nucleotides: TGCAGCGTTGATGGGCAGGGGGACGAGCAGTACTTC.

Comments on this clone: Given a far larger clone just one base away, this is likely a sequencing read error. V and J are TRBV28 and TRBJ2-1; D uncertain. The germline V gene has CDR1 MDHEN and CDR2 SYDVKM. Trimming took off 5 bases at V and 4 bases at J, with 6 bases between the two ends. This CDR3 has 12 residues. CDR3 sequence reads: CASSPEYNEQFF. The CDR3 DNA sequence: TGTGCCAGCAGTCCAGAGTACAATGAGCAGTTCTTC.

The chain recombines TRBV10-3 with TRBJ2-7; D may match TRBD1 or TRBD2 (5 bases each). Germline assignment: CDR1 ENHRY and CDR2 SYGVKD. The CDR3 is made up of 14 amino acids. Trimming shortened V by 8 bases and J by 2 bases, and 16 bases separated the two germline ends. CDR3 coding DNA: TGTGCCATCGGGGGTAGCTCCCGGGCCTACGAGCAGTACTTC. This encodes CAIGGSSRAYEQYF.

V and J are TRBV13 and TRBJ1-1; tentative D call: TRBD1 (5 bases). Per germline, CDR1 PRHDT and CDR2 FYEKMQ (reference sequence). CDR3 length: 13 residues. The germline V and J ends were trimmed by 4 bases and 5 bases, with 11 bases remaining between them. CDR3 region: CASSWGGGTEAFF. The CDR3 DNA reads TGTGCCAGCAGCTGGGGCGGAGGTACTGAAGCTTTCTTT.

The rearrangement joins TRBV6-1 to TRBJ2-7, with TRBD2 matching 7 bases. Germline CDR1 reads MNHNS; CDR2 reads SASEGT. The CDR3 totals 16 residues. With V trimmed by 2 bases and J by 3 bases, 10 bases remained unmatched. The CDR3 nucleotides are TGTGCCAGCAGTGAATATATTTGGCGGGAGATCTACGAGCAGTACTTC. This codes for CASSEYIWREIYEQYF.

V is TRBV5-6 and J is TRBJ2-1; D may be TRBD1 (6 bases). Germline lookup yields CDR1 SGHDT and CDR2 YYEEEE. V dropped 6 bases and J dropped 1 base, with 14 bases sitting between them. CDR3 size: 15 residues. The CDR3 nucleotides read TGTGCCAGCACTGAGGGGGTTAGGTCCTACAATGAGCAGTTCTTC. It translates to CASTEGVRSYNEQFF.

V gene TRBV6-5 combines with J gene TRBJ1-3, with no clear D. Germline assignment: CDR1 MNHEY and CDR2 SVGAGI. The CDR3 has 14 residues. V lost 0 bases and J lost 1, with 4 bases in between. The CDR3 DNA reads TGTGCCAGCAGTTACTCCTTTTCTGGAAACACCATATATTTT. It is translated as CASSYSFSGNTIYF.

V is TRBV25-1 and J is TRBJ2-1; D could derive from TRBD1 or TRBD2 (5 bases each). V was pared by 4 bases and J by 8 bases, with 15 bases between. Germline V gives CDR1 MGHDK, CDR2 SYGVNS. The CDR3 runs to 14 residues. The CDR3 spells CASSGVDWDDEQFF. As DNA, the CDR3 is TGTGCCAGCAGTGGGGTGGACTGGGACGATGAGCAGTTCTTC.

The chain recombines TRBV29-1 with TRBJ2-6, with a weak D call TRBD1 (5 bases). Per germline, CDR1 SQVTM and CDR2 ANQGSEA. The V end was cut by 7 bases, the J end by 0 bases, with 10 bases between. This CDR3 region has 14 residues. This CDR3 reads CSAQGVSGANVLTF. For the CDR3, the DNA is TGCAGCGCCCAAGGGGTCTCTGGGGCCAACGTCCTGACTTTC.

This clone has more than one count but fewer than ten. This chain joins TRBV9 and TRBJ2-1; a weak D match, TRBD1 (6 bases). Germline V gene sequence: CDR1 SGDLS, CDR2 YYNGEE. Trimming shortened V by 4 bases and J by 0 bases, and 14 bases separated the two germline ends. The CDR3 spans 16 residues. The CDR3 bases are TGTGCCAGCAGCCCCTCCGGACAGTCCTCCTACAATGAGCAGTTCTTC. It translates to CASSPSGQSSYNEQFF.

CDR3 sequence reads: CASSLGWGSGRGDEQFF. The CDR3 DNA follows: TGTGCCAGCAGCTTAGGGTGGGGTAGCGGGAGAGGCGATGAGCAGTTCTTC. The chain employs TRBV13 and TRBJ2-1; 9 bases align to TRBD2. CDR3 size: 17 residues. Per germline, CDR1 PRHDT and CDR2 FYEKMQ (reference sequence). Losses at the gene ends were 0 bases for V and 8 bases for J; bases not matched to a gene: 11.

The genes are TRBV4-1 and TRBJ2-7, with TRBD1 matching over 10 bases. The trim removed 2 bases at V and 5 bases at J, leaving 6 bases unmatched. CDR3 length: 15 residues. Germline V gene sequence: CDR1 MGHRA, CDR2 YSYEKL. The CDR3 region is CASSQLDRGLHEQYF. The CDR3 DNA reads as TGCGCCAGCAGCCAACTAGACAGGGGGCTCCACGAGCAGTACTTC.

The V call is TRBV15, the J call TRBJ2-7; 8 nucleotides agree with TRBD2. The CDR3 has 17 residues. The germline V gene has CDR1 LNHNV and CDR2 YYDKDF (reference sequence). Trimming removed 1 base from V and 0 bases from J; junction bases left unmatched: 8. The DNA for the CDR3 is TGTGCCACCAGCAGAGGGGCTAGCGGGCTGAGCTCCTACGAGCAGTACTTC. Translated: CATSRGASGLSSYEQYF.

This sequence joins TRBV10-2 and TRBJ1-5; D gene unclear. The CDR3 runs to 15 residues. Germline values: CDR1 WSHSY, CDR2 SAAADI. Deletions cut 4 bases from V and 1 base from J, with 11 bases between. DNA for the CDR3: TGCGCCAGCAGTGGGGAATGGATAAGCAATCAGCCCCAGCATTTT. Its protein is CASSGEWISNQPQHF.

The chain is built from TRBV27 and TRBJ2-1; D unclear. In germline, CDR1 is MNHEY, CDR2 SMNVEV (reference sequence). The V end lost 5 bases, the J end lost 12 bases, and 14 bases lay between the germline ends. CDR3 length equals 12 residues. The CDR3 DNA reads TGTGCCAGCAGTCGCACCGACCAGCCGCAGTTCTTC. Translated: CASSRTDQPQFF.

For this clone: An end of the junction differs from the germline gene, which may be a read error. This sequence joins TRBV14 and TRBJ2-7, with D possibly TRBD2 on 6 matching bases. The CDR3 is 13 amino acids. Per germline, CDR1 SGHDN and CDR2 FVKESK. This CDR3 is CASGHGPRGEQYF. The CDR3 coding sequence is TGTGCCAGCGGCCATGGGCCCCGGGGGGAGCAGTACTTC.

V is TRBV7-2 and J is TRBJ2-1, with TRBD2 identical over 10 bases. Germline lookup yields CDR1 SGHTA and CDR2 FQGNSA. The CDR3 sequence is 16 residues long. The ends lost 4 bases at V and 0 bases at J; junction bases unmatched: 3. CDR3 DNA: TGTGCCAGCAGCTCCTCTAGCGGGAGCTCCTACAATGAGCAGTTCTTC. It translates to CASSSSSGSSYNEQFF.

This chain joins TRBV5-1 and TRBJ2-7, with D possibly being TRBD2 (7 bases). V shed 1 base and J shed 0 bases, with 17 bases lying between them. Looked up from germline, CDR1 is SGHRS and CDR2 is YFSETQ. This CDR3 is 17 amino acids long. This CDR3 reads CASSLRGSSGSSYEQYF. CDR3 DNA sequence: TGCGCCAGCAGCTTGAGGGGGTCTAGCGGAAGCTCCTACGAGCAGTACTTC. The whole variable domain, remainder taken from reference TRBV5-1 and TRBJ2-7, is KAGVTQTPRYLIKTRGQQVTLSCSPISGHRSVSWYQQTPGQGLQFLFEYFSETQRNKGNFPGRFSGRQFSNSRSEMNVSTLELGDSALYLCASSLRGSSGSSYEQYFGPGTRLTVT.

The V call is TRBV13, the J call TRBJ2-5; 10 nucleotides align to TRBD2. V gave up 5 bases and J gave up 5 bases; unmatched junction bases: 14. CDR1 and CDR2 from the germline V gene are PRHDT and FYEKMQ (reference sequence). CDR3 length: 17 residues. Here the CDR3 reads CASSGTAGGEGEETQYF. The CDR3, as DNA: TGTGCCAGCAGCGGAACAGCGGGAGGGGAAGGAGAGGAGACCCAGTACTTC.

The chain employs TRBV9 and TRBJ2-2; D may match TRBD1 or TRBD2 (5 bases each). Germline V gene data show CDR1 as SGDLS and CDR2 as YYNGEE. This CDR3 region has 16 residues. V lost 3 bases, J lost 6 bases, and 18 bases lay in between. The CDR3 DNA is TGTGCCAGCAGCGCCCCCACTAGGGGCAACGCCGGGGAGCTGTTTTTT. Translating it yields CASSAPTRGNAGELFF. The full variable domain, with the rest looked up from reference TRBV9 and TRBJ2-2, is DSGVTQTPKHLITATGQRVTLRCSPRSGDLSVYWYQQSLDQGLQFLIQYYNGEERAKGNILERFSAQQFPDLHSELNLSSLELGDSALYFCASSAPTRGNAGELFFGEGSRLTVL.

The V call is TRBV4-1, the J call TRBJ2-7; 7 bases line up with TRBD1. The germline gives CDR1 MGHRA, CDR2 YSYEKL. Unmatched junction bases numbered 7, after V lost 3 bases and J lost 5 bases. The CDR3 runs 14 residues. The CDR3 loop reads CASSQSGTDDEQYF. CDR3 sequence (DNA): TGCGCCAGCAGCCAGTCCGGGACAGACGACGAGCAGTACTTC.

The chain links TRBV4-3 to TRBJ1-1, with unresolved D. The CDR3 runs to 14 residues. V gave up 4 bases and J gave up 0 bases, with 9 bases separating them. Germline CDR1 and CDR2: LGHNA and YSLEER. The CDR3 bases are TGCGCCAGCAGCCGAACAGTTATGAACACTGAAGCTTTCTTT. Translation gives CASSRTVMNTEAFF.

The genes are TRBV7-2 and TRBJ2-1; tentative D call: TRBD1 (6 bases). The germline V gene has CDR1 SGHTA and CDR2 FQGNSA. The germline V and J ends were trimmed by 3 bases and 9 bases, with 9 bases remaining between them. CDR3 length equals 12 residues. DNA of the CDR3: TGTGCCAGCAGCTTGGGACATTCTGAGCAGTTCTTC. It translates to CASSLGHSEQFF.

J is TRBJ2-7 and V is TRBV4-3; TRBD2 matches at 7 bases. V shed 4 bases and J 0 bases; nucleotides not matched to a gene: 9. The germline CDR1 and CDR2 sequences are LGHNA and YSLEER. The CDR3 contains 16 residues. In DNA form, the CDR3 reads TGCGCCAGCAGCCCCGACATTGGCGGGAGCTCCTACGAGCAGTACTTC. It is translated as CASSPDIGGSSYEQYF.

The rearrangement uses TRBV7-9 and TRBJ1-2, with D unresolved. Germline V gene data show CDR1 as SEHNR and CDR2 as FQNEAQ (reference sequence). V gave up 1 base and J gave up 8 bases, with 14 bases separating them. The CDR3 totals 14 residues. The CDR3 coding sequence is TGTGCCAGCAGCTTAGGCCGTGGGCGGGCCGGCTACACCTTC. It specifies CASSLGRGRAGYTF.

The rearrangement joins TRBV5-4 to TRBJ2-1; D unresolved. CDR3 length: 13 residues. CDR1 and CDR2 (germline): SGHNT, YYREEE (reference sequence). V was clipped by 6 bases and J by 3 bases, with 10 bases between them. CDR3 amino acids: CASTLWGYNEQFF. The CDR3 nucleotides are TGTGCCAGCACTTTGTGGGGCTACAATGAGCAGTTCTTC.

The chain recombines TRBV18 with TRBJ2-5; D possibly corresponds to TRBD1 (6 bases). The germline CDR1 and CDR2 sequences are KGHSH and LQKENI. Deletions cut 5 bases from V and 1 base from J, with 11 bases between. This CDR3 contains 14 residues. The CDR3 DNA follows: TGTGCCAGCTCAGCCGACAGGACCCAAGAGACCCAGTACTTC. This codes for CASSADRTQETQYF.

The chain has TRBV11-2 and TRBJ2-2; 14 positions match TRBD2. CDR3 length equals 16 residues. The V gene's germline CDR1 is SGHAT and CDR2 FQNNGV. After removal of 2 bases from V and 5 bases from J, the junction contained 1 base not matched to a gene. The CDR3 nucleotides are TGTGCCAGCAGCTTAAGACTAGCGGGAGGGACCGGGGAGCTGTTTTTT. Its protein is CASSLRLAGGTGELFF.